This TCR beta chain was identified in a study of control samples from healthy donors and cancer patients. Sequencing was performed with immunoSEQ multiplex PCR; in TCRdb, only in-frame clones are kept and a portion is missing. The table lists 120,000 to 150,000 clones, less than 90% of them singletons. The specimen was blood. The source is a woman aged 25 to 45 in good health.

The DNA of the CDR3 is TGTGCCAGCAGATCCTTAGGACAGGGGTCCCCCACCTTC. Its translation: CASRSLGQGSPTF. The chain carries TRBV28 and TRBJ1-2; 9 bases agree with TRBD1. The CDR3 has 13 amino acids. J lost 13 bases, V lost 6 bases, and 12 bases had no gene match. Germline CDR1 and CDR2: MDHEN and SYDVKM.